This TCR beta chain emerged from a study of identical twins. Study results and limitations: Cord blood beta clonotypes present at high abundance carried fewer insertions; no such pattern appeared in memory repertoires. Weaker excess twin sharing was seen among beta out-of-frame sequences.

Carrying unique molecular identifiers, the cDNA also gained a universal primer site through template switching. TCRdb reanalysed the 5' RACE reads using MiXCR and keeps one entry per CDR3 protein. In the table there are hundreds of thousands of distinct CDR3 sequences, roughly 6% of which are singletons. This clonotype was seen more than once but under ten times. The antigen remains undetermined. The length of the CDR3 is 12 residues. Trimming stripped 6 bases from V and 4 bases from J, with 10 bases between. Germline V CDR1 and CDR2: MDHEN, SYDVKM. Sequencing was performed on naive T cells sorted from blood. The J gene is TRBJ2-7, the V gene TRBV28; D gene ambiguous. The sequence came from a man in his late teens or twenties in good health. CDR3 nucleotides: TGTGCCAGCAGGACGGAACGGTACGAGCAGTACTTC. This encodes CASRTERYEQYF.